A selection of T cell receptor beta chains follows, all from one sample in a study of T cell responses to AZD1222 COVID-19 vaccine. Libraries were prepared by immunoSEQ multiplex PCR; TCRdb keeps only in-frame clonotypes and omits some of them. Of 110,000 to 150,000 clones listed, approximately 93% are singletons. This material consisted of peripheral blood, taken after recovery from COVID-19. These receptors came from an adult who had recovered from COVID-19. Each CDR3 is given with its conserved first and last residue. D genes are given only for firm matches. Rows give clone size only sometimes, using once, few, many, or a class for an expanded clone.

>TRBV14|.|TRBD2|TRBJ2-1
CASSQVQPGLAGFNEQFF
TGTGCCAGCAGCCAAGTCCAACCGGGACTAGCGGGGTTCAATGAGCAGTTCTTC
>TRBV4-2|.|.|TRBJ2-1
CASSQDGVSLGYNEQFF
TGTGCCAGCAGCCAAGATGGGGTCAGTTTGGGCTACAATGAGCAGTTCTTC
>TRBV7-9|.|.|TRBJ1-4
CASSLSPGTDTNEKLFF
TGTGCCAGCAGCTTAAGCCCCGGGACGGACACAAATGAAAAACTGTTTTTT
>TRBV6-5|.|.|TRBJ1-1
CASSYSIRGDTEAFF
TGTGCCAGCAGTTACTCGATAAGAGGAGACACTGAAGCTTTCTTT
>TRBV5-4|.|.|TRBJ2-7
CASSLKGTSYEQYF
TGTGCCAGCAGCTTGAAGGGGACATCCTACGAGCAGTACTTC
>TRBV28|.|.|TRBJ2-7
CASYQQGVQQYF
TGTGCCAGCTATCAACAGGGAGTCCAGCAGTACTTC
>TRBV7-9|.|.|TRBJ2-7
CASSSRYEGQADEQYF
TGTGCCAGCAGTTCCCGATACGAGGGTCAAGCTGACGAGCAGTACTTC
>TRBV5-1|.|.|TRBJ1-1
CASSLTSRNTEAFF
TGCGCCAGCAGCTTGACCAGTCGGAACACTGAAGCTTTCTTT
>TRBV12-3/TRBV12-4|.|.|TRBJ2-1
CASSLRENEQFF
TGTGCCAGCAGTTTAAGGGAGAATGAGCAGTTCTTC
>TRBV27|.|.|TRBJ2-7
CASSFRGFGSYEQYF
TGTGCCAGCAGTTTTCGAGGGTTTGGCTCCTACGAGCAGTACTTC
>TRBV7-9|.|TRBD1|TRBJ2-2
CAQPRQGRTGELFF
TGTGCCCAGCCAAGACAGGGGAGGACCGGGGAGCTGTTTTTT
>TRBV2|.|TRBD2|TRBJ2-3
CASRRGLADRTDTQYF
TGTGCCAGCCGACGCGGGCTAGCGGACCGCACAGATACGCAGTATTTT
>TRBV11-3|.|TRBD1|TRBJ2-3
CASSSGTGGTDTQYF
TGTGCCAGCAGCTCTGGGACAGGGGGGACAGATACGCAGTATTTT
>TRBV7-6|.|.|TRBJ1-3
CASSSSAGGDGNTIYF
TGTGCCAGCAGCTCGTCCGCGGGGGGGGACGGAAACACCATATATTTT
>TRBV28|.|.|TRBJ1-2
CASSPVRGGGYTF
TGTGCCAGCAGCCCTGTCAGGGGAGGAGGCTACACCTTC
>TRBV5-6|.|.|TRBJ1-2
CASSPGLYGYTF
TGTGCCAGCAGCCCGGGCCTTTATGGCTACACCTTC
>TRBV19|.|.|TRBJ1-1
CASSSWGTEAFF
TGTGCCAGTAGTTCGTGGGGAACTGAAGCTTTCTTT
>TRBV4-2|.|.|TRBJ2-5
CASSQRVLGETQYF
TGTGCCAGCAGCCAAAGGGTGTTAGGAGAGACCCAGTACTTC
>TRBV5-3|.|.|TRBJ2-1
CARSSTGSTAAEQFF
TGTGCCAGAAGCTCGACGGGCTCAACCGCGGCTGAGCAGTTCTTC
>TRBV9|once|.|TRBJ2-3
CASSVRDRSTDTQYF
TGTGCCAGCAGCGTACGGGACCGTAGCACAGATACGCAGTATTTT
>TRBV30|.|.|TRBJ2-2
CAWTVGLTGELFF
TGTGCCTGGACAGTCGGCCTGACCGGGGAGCTGTTTTTT
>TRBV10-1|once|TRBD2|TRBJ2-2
CARTLAGGTHTGELFF
TGCGCCAGAACCCTAGCGGGAGGGACCCACACCGGGGAGCTGTTTTTT
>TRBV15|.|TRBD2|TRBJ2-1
CATSRAPAGVLNEQFF
TGTGCCACCAGCAGAGCCCCGGCGGGAGTTCTCAATGAGCAGTTCTTC
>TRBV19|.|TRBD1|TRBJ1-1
CASWTGMEADTEAFF
TGTGCCAGCTGGACAGGGATGGAGGCTGACACTGAAGCTTTCTTT
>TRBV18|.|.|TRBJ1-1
CASSPGSKTEAFF
TGTGCCAGCTCACCAGGGTCCAAAACTGAAGCTTTCTTT
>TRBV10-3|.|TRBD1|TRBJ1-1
CAITPDRAGSEAFF
TGTGCCATCACTCCGGACAGGGCAGGTAGTGAAGCTTTCTTT
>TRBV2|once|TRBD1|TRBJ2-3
CASSRDRPTDTQYF
TGTGCCAGCAGTCGGGACAGGCCAACAGATACGCAGTATTTT
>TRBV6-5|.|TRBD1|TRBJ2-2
CASSLRGSGTGELFF
TGTGCCAGCAGCCTCAGGGGGAGTGGGACCGGGGAGCTGTTTTTT
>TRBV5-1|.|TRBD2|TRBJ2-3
CASSYGTSGTHRYQYF
TGCGCCAGCAGCTACGGGACTAGCGGGACACACAGATACCAGTATTTT
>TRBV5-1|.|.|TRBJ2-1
CASSLGVTSYNEQFF
TGCGCCAGCAGCTTGGGGGTGACCTCCTACAATGAGCAGTTCTTC
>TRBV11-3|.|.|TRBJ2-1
CASSLVLGGSNNEQFF
TGTGCCAGCAGCTTGGTCCTAGGGGGGTCCAACAATGAGCAGTTCTTC
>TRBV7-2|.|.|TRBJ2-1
CASSPSEGAWNEQFF
TGTGCCAGCAGCCCGAGTGAGGGAGCGTGGAATGAGCAGTTCTTC
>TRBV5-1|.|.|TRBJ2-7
CASIVSYEQYF
TGCGCCAGCATCGTCTCCTACGAGCAGTACTTC
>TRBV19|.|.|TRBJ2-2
CASSIGAAHTGELFF
TGTGCCAGTAGTATAGGGGCAGCGCACACCGGGGAGCTGTTTTTT
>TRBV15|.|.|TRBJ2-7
CATSRGEKTYEQYF
TGTGCCACCAGCAGAGGGGAGAAGACCTACGAGCAGTACTTC
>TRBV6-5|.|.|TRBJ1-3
CAIRRVSSGNTIYF
TGTGCCATTCGACGGGTTAGCTCTGGAAACACCATATATTTT
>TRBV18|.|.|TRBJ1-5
CASSPIDGPGQPQHF
TGTGCCAGCTCACCCATCGACGGCCCAGGGCAGCCCCAGCATTTT
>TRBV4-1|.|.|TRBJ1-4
CASSQEWGQNNEKLFF
TGCGCCAGCAGCCAAGAGTGGGGGCAGAATAATGAAAAACTGTTTTTT
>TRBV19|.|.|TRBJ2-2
CASSATGPGELFF
TGTGCCAGTAGTGCGACAGGCCCCGGGGAGCTGTTTTTT
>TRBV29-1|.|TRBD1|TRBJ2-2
CSAGQANTGELFF
TGCAGCGCTGGACAGGCCAACACCGGGGAGCTGTTTTTT
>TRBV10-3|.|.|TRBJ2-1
CAISESRGSGYNEQFF
TGTGCCATCAGTGAGTCCCGGGGGAGTGGATACAATGAGCAGTTCTTC
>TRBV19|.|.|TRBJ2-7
CASSMTGDEQYF
TGTGCCAGTAGTATGACAGGCGACGAGCAGTACTTC
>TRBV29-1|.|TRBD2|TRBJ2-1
CSVDASGRSEQFF
TGCAGCGTTGACGCTAGCGGGAGATCTGAGCAGTTCTTC
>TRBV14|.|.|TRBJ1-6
CASSQERLGGRSPLHF
TGTGCCAGCAGCCAAGAAAGATTGGGGGGGCGTTCACCCCTCCACTTT